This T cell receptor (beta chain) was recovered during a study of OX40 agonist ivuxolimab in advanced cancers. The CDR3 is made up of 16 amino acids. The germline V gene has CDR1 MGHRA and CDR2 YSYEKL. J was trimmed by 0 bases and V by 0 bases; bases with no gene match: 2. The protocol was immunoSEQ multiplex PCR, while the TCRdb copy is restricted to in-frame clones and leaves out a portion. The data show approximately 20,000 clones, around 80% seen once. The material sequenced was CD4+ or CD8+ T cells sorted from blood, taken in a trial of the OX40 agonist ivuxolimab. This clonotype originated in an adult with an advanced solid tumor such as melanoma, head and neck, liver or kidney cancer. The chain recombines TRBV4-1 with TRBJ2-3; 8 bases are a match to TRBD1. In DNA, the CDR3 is TGCGCCAGCAGCCAAGATTACAGGGGGAGCACAGATACGCAGTATTTT. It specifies CASSQDYRGSTDTQYF.